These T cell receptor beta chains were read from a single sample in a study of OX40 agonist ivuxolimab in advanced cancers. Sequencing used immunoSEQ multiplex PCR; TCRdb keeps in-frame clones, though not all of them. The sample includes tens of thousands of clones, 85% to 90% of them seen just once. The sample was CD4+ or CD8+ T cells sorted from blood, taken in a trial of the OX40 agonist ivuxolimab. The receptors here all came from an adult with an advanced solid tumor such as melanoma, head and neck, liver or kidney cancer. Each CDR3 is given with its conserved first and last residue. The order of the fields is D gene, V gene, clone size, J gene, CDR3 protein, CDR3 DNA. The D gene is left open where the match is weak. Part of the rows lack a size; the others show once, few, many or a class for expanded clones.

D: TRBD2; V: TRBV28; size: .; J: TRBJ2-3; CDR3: CASSRGLAGSHTQYF; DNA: TGTGCCAGCAGCCGAGGACTAGCGGGATCGCATACGCAGTATTTT
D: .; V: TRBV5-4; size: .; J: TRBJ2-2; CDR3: CASSRPGNTGELFF; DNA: TGTGCCAGCAGCCGGCCGGGGAACACCGGGGAGCTGTTTTTT
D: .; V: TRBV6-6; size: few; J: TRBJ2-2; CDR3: CASSSTGSGELFF; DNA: TGTGCCAGCAGTTCAACAGGTTCCGGGGAGCTGTTTTTT
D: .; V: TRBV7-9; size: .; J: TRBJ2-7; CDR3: CASSLAGLTYEQYF; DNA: TGTGCCAGCAGCTTAGCGGGGCTGACCTACGAGCAGTACTTC
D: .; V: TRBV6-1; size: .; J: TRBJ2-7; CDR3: CASSEVTGFYEQYF; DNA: TGTGCCAGCAGTGAAGTGACAGGATTCTACGAGCAGTACTTC
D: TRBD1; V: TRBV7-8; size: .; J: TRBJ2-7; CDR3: CASSPGVTGGEQYF; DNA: TGTGCCAGCAGCCCTGGGGTTACAGGGGGCGAGCAGTACTTC
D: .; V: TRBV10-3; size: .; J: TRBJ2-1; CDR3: CAISRDYEQFF; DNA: TGTGCCATCAGCCGTGACTACGAGCAGTTCTTC
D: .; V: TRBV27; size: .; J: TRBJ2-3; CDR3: CASTLGGTEDTQYF; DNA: TGTGCCAGCACACTGGGGGGAACGGAAGATACGCAGTATTTT
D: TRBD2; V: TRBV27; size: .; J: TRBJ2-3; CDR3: CASSFAERGPDTQYF; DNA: TGTGCCAGCAGTTTCGCGGAGCGGGGTCCAGATACGCAGTATTTT
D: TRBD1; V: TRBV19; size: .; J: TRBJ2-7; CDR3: CASSTTGTGLHEQYF; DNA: TGTGCCAGTAGTACAACCGGGACAGGACTCCACGAGCAGTACTTC
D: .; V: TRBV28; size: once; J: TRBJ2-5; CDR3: CASSAGGSRQETQYF; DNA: TGTGCCAGCAGTGCAGGGGGGTCGCGGCAAGAGACCCAGTACTTC
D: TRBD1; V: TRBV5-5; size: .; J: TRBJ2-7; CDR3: CASRKQGSTYEQYF; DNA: TGTGCCAGCAGAAAACAGGGGTCAACCTACGAGCAGTACTTC
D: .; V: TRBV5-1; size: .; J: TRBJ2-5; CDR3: CASSLARGLQETQYF; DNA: TGCGCCAGCAGCTTGGCTCGAGGGCTACAAGAGACCCAGTACTTC
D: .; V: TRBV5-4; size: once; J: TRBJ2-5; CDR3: CASSLRQGGRQETQYF; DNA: TGTGCCAGCAGCCTTAGACAGGGAGGTAGGCAAGAGACCCAGTACTTC
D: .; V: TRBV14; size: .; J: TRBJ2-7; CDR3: CASSQASTGTLSSYEQYF; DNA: TGTGCCAGCAGCCAAGCTTCAACCGGGACTCTCAGCTCCTACGAGCAGTACTTC
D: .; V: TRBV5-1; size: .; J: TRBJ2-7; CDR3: CASSLRGGTYEQYF; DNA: TGCGCCAGCAGCTTGCGAGGGGGAACCTACGAGCAGTACTTC
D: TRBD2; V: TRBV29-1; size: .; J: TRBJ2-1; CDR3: CSVEVRLAGNEQFF; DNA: TGCAGCGTTGAAGTACGACTAGCTGGCAATGAGCAGTTCTTC
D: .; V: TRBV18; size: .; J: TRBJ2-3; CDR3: CASSPRQSYNTDTQYF; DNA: TGTGCCAGCTCACCACGGCAGTCCTACAACACAGATACGCAGTATTTT
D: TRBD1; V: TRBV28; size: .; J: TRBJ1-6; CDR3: CASSFRTGTNSPLHF; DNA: TGTGCCAGCAGTTTCAGGACAGGGACCAATTCACCCCTCCACTTT
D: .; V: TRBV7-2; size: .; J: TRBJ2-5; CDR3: CASSLGEELRQETQYF; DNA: TGTGCCAGCAGCTTAGGAGAGGAGCTAAGGCAAGAGACCCAGTACTTC
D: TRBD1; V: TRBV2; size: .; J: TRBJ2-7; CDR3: CASSEGDRGLDEQYF; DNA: TGTGCCAGCAGCGAGGGGGACAGGGGGCTCGACGAGCAGTACTTC
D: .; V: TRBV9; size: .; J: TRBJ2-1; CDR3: CASSVAADYNEQFF; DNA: TGTGCCAGCAGCGTAGCAGCAGACTACAATGAGCAGTTCTTC
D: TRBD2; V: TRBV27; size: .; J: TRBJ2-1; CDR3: CASSLPSLAGVEQFF; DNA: TGTGCCAGCAGTCTCCCCTCCCTAGCGGGAGTTGAGCAGTTCTTC
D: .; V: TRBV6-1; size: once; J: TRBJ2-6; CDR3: CASSASGANVLTF; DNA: TGTGCCAGCTCGGCCTCTGGGGCCAACGTCCTGACTTTC
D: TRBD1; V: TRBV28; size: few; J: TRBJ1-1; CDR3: CASSSDRGGGTEAFF; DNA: TGTGCCAGCAGTTCAGACAGGGGGGGAGGCACTGAAGCTTTCTTT
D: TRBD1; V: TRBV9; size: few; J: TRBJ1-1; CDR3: CASSASGTGDTEAFF; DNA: TGTGCCAGCAGCGCCTCCGGGACAGGGGACACTGAAGCTTTCTTT
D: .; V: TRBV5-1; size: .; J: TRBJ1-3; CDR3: CASSLNAGNTIYF; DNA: TGCGCCAGCAGCTTGAACGCGGGAAACACCATATATTTT
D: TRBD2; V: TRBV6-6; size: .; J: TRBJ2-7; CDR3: CARAWREGYEQYF; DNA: TGTGCCAGGGCCTGGCGGGAGGGCTACGAGCAGTACTTC
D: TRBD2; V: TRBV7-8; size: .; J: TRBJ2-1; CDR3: CASSRSGRSNEQFF; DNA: TGTGCCAGCAGCCGTAGCGGGCGTTCCAATGAGCAGTTCTTC